Below, 7 T cell receptor beta chains from the same sample are listed, as sequenced in a study of T cells in Graves' hyperthyroidism and ophthalmopathy. TCR beta CDR3 region amplification was performed from RNA transcripts. A set of HTBI primers served as the primers for a first-round RT-PCR of the TCR CDR3. TCRdb used MiXCR to reprocess the multiplex PCR reads, holding one entry per CDR3 protein. The table has more than 300,000 distinct CDR3 sequences, approximately 17% seen once; the top ten hold over 35%. Material: blood. The receptors originated from a man aged 18 to 30 with Graves' ophthalmopathy.

In this sample, this clonotype turned up many times. This chain joins TRBV5-1 and TRBJ1-5; D ambiguous. Per the germline V gene, CDR1 is SGHRS and CDR2 is YFSETQ. Trimming removed 4 bases at V and 5 bases at J, with 10 bases between. The CDR3 contains 13 residues. The CDR3 region has the DNA TGCGCCAGCAGCCTAGAGAGAGATCAGCCCCAGCATTTT. It codes for CASSLERDQPQHF.

This clonotype has more than one count but fewer than ten. V and J are TRBV6-1 and TRBJ2-1; the match to TRBD2 covers 10 bases. This CDR3 contains 16 residues. After removal of 6 bases from V and 2 bases from J, the junction contained 7 bases not matched to a gene. Germline V gene lookup returns CDR1 MNHNS and CDR2 SASEGT. CDR3: CASSEAGLAAYNEQFF. As DNA, the CDR3 is TGTGCCAGCAGCGAGGCCGGACTAGCGGCCTACAATGAGCAGTTCTTC.

This clonotype has a count of ten or more. This chain uses TRBV6-1 with TRBJ1-1, with 9 bases lining up with TRBD1. Germline V lookup: CDR1 MNHNS, CDR2 SASEGT. The CDR3 consists of 16 residues. J was trimmed by 7 bases and V by 5 bases; bases with no gene match: 14. CDR3 nucleotide sequence: TGTGCCAGCAGTCCACACAGGGGGCCGACCGGCATTGAAGCTTTCTTT. Translating it yields CASSPHRGPTGIEAFF.

Of note for this clonotype: Compared with germline, one end of the junction differs, possibly owing to a read error. This chain connects TRBV12-3 or TRBV12-4 to TRBJ1-6; D is undetermined. The CDR3 totals 14 residues. The CDR3 DNA sequence: TGTGCCAGCAGTTTGGGCTCGAATAATTCACCCCTCTACTTT. Translation: CASSLGSNNSPLYF.

This clonotype appeared many times. This sequence joins TRBV11-2 and TRBJ1-2; the match to TRBD1 covers 7 bases. Germline V gene lookup returns CDR1 SGHAT and CDR2 FQNNGV. The CDR3 is 13 residues long. The ends lost 3 bases at V and 4 bases at J; junction bases unmatched: 2. The CDR3 loop is CASSLTGSYGYTF. The CDR3 DNA reads as TGTGCCAGCAGCTTGACAGGGTCCTATGGCTACACCTTC. The entire variable domain, with the rest obtained from reference TRBV11-2 and TRBJ1-2, is as follows: EAGVAQSPRYKIIEKRQSVAFWCNPISGHATLYWYQQILGQGPKLLIQFQNNGVVDDSQLPKDRFSAERLKGVDSTLKIQPAKLEDSAVYLCASSLTGSYGYTFGSGTRLTVV.

This clonotype was seen just once. Just one base apart from a much larger clone, this may be a read error. The V gene is TRBV12-3 or TRBV12-4, the J gene TRBJ1-5; D is unclear. This CDR3 contains 14 residues. V lost 6 bases to trimming and J lost 2 bases, with 11 bases between them. CDR3 sequence: CASSLLRGNQPQHF. CDR3 DNA: TGTGCCAGCAGCTTGCTGAGGGGCAATCAGCCCCAGCATTTT.

The J gene is TRBJ2-1, the V gene TRBV2; D is undetermined. V lost 0 bases and J 5 bases, leaving 8 bases between the germline ends. The CDR3 spans 14 residues. CDR1 is SNHLY and CDR2 is FYNNEI in the germline V gene. Here the CDR3 reads CASSEARRDNEQFF. In DNA, the CDR3 is TGTGCCAGCAGTGAAGCAAGACGGGACAATGAGCAGTTCTTC.